This TCR beta chain emerged from a study of cytomegalovirus exposure and HLA in healthy donors. The primer mix had 60 Vbeta and 13 Jbeta primers. Clones were read by immunoSEQ multiplex PCR, and TCRdb kept only the in-frame ones, dropping some. Among 150,000 to 200,000 clones listed, less than 80% were seen once. The germline CDR1 and CDR2 sequences are MNHNS and SASEGT. This CDR3 region has 15 residues. V dropped 2 bases and J dropped 5 bases, with 14 bases sitting between them. The chain employs TRBV6-1 and TRBJ2-3, with D maybe TRBD2 (5 bases). The sample was PBMCs. This clonotype was sampled from a woman in her twenties or thirties in good health and CMV-seropositive. The CDR3 bases are TGTGCCAGCAGTGAATCCCGGGGATGGGAAGATACGCAGTATTTT. It is translated as CASSESRGWEDTQYF.